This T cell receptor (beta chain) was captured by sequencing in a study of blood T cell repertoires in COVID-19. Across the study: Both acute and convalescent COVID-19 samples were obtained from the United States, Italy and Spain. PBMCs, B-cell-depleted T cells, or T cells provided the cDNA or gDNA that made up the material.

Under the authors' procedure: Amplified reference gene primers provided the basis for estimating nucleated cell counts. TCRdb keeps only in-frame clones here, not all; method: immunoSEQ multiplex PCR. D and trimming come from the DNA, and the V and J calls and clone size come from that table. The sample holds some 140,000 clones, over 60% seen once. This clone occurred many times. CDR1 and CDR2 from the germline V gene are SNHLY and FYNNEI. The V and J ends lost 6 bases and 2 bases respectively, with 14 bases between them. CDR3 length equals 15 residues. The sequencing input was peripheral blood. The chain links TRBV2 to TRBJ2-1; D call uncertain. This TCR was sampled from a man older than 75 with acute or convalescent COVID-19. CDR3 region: CASRTLDRTYNEQFF. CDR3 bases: TGTGCCAGCAGGACCCTAGATCGCACCTACAATGAGCAGTTCTTC.